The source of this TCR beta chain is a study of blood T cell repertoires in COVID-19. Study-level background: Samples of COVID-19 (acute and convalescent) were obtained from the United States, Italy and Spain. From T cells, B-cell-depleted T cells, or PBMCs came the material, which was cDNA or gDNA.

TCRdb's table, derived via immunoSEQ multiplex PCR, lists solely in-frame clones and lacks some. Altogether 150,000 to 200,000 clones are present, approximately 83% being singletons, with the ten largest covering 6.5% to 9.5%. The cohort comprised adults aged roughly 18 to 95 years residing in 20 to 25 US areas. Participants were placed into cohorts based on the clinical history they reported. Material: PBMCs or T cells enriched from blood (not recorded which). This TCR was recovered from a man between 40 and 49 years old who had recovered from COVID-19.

The CDR3 region has the DNA TGTGCCAGCAGTTACTCGCGACAGGGGGGGTACACTGAAGCTTTCTTT. This gives the protein CASSYSRQGGYTEAFF. V is TRBV6-5 and J is TRBJ1-1; 9 nucleotides agree with TRBD1. J lost 3 bases, V lost 0 bases, and 5 bases had no gene match. CDR1 is MNHEY, CDR2 SVGAGI, per germline. CDR3 size: 16 residues.